Each of the 3 T cell receptor beta chains below was sequenced from the same sample in a study of beta chain features in type 1 diabetes (dated by TCRdb to 2017 to 2018). Library generation was performed with the immunoSEQ multiplex PCR assay. The entire isolated RNA was reverse transcribed using the High Capacity cDNA Reverse Transcription Kit, and thus expressed TCRB transcripts were sequenced. Here the immuneACCESS table is served through TCRdb, limited to in-frame sequences with V and J called. Missing clones are a known gap in these copies; in checked studies unresolved V genes cover under half, and the rest lacks a known reason. This sample comprises a few hundred thousand clones, less than 20% of them detected only once. The ten largest clones add up to under 0.055% of the sample. The material sequenced was naive CD4+ T cells from blood. Explained via the paper, the cell subset or site label denotes: true naive CD4+ T cells. These receptors originate from a woman aged 18-35 years in good health.

This chain connects TRBV2 to TRBJ1-2; 9 bases fit TRBD1. Looked up from germline, CDR1 is SNHLY and CDR2 is FYNNEI. Trimming at V came to 0 bases and at J to 8 bases, leaving 4 bases not matched to a gene. The CDR3 loop spans 14 amino acids. CDR3 sequence (DNA): TGTGCCAGCAGTGAAGCGGGACAGGGCTCCGGCTACACCTTC. It yields the protein CASSEAGQGSGYTF.

The chain carries TRBV6-6 and TRBJ1-2; D uncertain. V shed 2 bases and J shed 2 bases, with 12 bases lying between them. Germline assignment: CDR1 MNHNY and CDR2 SVGAGI (reference sequence). The CDR3 covers 15 residues. CDR3 residues: CASSYLDTANYGYTF. The CDR3 nucleotides are TGTGCCAGCAGTTACCTTGATACAGCAAACTATGGCTACACCTTC.

V is TRBV4-1 and J is TRBJ2-2, with a weak D call TRBD2 (5 bases). Germline CDR1 MGHRA, CDR2 YSYEKL. The CDR3 contains 14 residues. Trimming pared 1 base from V and 7 bases from J, leaving 10 bases between. The CDR3, as DNA: TGCGCCAGCAGCCAAGTACGGGGTAGCGGGGAGCTGTTTTTT. Translated, it gives CASSQVRGSGELFF.